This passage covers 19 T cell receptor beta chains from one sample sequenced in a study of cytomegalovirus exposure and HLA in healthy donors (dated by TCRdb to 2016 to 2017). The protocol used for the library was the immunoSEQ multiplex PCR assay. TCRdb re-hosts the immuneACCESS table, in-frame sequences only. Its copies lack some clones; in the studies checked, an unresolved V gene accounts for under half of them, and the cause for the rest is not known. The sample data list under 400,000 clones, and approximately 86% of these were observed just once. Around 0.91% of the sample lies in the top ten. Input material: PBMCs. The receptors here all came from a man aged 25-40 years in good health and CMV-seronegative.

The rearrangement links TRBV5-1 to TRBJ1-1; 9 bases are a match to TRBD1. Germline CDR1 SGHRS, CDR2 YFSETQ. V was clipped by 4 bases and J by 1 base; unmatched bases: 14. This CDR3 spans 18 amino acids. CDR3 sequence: CASSAITGGQKRNTEAFF. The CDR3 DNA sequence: TGCGCCAGCAGCGCAATAACAGGGGGCCAGAAAAGGAACACTGAAGCTTTCTTT. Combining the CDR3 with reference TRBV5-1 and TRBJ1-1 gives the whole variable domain KAGVTQTPRYLIKTRGQQVTLSCSPISGHRSVSWYQQTPGQGLQFLFEYFSETQRNKGNFPGRFSGRQFSNSRSEMNVSTLELGDSALYLCASSAITGGQKRNTEAFFGQGTRLTVV.

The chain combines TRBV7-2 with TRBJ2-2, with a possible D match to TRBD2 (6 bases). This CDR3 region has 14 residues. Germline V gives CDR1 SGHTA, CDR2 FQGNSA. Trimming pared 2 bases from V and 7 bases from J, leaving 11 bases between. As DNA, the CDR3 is TGTGCCAGCAGCTTAAATCCGGGGGTCGGGGAGCTGTTTTTT. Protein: CASSLNPGVGELFF.

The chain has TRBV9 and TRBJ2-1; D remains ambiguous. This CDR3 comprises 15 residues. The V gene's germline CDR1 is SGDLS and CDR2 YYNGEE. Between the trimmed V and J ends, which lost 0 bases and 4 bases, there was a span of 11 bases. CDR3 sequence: CASSVELFGYNEQFF. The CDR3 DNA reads TGTGCCAGCAGCGTAGAACTCTTTGGTTACAATGAGCAGTTCTTC.

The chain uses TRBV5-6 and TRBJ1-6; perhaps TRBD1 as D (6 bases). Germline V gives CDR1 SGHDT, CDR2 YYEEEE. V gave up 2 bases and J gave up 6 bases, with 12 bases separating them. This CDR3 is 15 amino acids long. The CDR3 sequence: CASSFEGVINSPLHF. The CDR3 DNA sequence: TGTGCCAGCAGCTTCGAGGGGGTAATTAATTCACCCCTCCACTTT.

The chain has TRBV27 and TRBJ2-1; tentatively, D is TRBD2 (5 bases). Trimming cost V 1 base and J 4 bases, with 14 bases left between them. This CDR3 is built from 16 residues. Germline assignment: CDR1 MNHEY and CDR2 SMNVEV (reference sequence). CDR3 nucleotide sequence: TGTGCCAGCAGTTTATATAACCGGGGATCATACAATGAGCAGTTCTTC. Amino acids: CASSLYNRGSYNEQFF.

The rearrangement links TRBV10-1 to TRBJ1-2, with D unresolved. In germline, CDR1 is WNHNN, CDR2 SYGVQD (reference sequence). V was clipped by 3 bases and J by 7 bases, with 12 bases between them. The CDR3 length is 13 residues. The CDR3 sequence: CASSDTGDFGYTF. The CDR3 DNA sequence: TGCGCCAGCAGTGATACGGGAGATTTTGGCTACACCTTC.

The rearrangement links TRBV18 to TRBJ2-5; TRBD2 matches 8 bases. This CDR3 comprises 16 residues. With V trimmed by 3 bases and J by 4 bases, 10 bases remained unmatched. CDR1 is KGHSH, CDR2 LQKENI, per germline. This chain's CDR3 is CASSPSGLARGETQYF. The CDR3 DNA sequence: TGTGCCAGCTCACCTTCCGGACTAGCACGTGGAGAGACCCAGTACTTC.

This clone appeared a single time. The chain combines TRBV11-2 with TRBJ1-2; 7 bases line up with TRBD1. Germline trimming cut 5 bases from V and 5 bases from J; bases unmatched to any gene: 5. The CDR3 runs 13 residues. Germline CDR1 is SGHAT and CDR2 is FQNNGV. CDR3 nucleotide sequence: TGTGCCAGCAGCCGGGGGACAGCTTATGGCTACACCTTC. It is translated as CASSRGTAYGYTF.

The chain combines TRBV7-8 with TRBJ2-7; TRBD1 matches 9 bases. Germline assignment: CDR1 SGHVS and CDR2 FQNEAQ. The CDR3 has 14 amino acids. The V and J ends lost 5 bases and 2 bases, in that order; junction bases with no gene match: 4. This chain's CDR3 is CASSITGGPYEQYF. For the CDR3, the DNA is TGTGCCAGCAGCATTACAGGGGGCCCCTACGAGCAGTACTTC.

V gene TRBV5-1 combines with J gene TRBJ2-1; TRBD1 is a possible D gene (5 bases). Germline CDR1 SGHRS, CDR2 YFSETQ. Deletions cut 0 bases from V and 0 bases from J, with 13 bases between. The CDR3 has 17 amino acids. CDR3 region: CASSLAFRQNSYNEQFF. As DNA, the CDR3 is TGCGCCAGCAGCTTGGCCTTCCGACAGAACTCCTACAATGAGCAGTTCTTC.

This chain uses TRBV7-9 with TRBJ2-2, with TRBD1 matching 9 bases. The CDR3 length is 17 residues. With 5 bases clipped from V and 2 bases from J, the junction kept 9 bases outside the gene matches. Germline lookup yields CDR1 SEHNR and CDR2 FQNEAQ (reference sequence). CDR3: CASSKLWGQGNTGELFF. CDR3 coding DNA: TGTGCCAGCAGCAAACTATGGGGACAGGGCAACACCGGGGAGCTGTTTTTT.

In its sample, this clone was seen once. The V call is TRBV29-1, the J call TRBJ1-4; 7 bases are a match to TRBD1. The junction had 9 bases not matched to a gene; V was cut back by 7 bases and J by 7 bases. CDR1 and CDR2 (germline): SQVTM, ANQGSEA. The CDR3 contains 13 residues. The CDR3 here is CSGVDRAGEKLFF. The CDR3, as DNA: TGCAGCGGTGTTGACAGGGCCGGTGAAAAACTGTTTTTT.

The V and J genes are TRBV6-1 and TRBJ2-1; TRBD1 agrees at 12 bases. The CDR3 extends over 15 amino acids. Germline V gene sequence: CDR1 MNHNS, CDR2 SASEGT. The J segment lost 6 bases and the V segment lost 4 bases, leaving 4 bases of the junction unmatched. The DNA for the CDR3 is TGTGCCAGCAGTGGGGACAGGGGGCTTGTCAATGAGCAGTTCTTC. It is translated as CASSGDRGLVNEQFF.

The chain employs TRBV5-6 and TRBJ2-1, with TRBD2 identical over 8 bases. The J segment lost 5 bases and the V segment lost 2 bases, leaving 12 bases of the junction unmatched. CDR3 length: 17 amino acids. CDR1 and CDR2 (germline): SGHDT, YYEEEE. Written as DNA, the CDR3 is TGTGCCAGCAGCTTACGTCGTTACGGCGGGGGGAACAATGAGCAGTTCTTC. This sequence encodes CASSLRRYGGGNNEQFF.

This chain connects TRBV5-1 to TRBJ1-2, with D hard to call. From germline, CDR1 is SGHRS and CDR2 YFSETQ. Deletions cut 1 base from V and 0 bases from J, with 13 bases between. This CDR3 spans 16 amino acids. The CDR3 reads CASSLKDYTANYGYTF. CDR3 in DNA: TGCGCCAGCAGCTTGAAGGATTACACAGCTAACTATGGCTACACCTTC.

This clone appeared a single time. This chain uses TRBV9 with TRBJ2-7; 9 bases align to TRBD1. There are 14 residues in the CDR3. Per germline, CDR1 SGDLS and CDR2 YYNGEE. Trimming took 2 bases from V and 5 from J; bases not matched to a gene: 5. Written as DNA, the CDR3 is TGTGCCAGCAGCGTGGAGGACAGGGGACACGAGCAGTACTTC. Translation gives CASSVEDRGHEQYF.

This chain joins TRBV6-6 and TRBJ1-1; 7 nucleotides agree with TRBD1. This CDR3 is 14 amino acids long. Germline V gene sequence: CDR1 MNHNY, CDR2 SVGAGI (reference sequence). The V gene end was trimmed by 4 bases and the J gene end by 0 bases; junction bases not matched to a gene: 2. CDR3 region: CASSSGQLNTEAFF. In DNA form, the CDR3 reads TGTGCCAGCAGTTCGGGACAGTTGAACACTGAAGCTTTCTTT.

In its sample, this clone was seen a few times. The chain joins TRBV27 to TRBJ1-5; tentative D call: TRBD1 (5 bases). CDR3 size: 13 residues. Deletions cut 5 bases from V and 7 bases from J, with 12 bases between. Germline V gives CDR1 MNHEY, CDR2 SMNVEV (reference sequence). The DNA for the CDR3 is TGTGCCAGCAGTGCCAGGGTGGGGCAGCCCCAGCATTTT. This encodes CASSARVGQPQHF.

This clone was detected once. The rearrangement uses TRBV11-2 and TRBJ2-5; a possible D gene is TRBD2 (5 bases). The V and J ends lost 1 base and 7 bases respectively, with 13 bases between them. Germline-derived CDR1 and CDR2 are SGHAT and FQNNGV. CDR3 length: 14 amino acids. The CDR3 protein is CASSLGPGLGTQYF. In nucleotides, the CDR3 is TGTGCCAGCAGCTTAGGCCCGGGGTTGGGGACCCAGTACTTC.